This T cell receptor beta chain was identified in a study of cytotoxic CD8 clonotypes in ibrutinib-treated CLL. Looked up from germline, CDR1 is SGHRS and CDR2 is YFSETQ. V lost 7 bases and J lost 4; bases outside the gene matches: 7. The CDR3 length is 13 residues. Target depth was 1 in 200,000 to 1 in 1 million T cells, about 10x per clonotype. The table came from immunoSEQ multiplex PCR; TCRdb's copy has only in-frame clones and leaves some out. Here the sample spans about 330,000 clones, approximately 67% being singletons. Study conclusions and caveats: Whereas clonality rose at ibrutinib response, it declined toward baseline at progression. In comparison with age-matched healthy donors, baseline clonality was higher and tracked circulating CD8+ T-cell counts.

To note about this clone: Its antigen is currently unknown.

The source of this sequence is a human donor with chronic lymphocytic leukemia. V is TRBV5-1 and J is TRBJ2-5, with 7 bases lining up with TRBD1. The source was PBMCs, collected after 36 months of ibrutinib treatment. The CDR3 loop is CASQGGQGETQYF. In nucleotides, the CDR3 is TGCGCCAGCCAAGGGGGCCAGGGAGAGACCCAGTACTTC.